This T cell receptor beta chain emerged from a study of blood T cell repertoires in COVID-19. The V end lost 9 bases, the J end lost 5 bases, and 15 bases lay between the germline ends. This CDR3 contains 13 residues. CDR1 and CDR2 (germline): SGHNT, YYREEE (reference sequence). The table came from immunoSEQ multiplex PCR; TCRdb's copy has only in-frame clones and leaves some out. Found here are a few hundred thousand clones, over 65% of them singletons; the top ten hold around 1%. Material: peripheral blood. The V and J genes are TRBV5-4 and TRBJ2-1; D unclear. The receptor was isolated from a human donor with acute or convalescent COVID-19. The donor label of this sample is uncertain. CDR3 nucleotides: TGTGCCACCACATCGCAGGCAGACAATGAGCAGTTCTTC. Translating it yields CATTSQADNEQFF.